The rows below give T cell receptor beta chains drawn from one sample of a study of technical replicates of blood from a handful of donors. Produced via immunoSEQ multiplex PCR; TCRdb's table is partial and in-frame only. The table includes 65,000 to 80,000 clones, about 93% detected once. Sequencing used T cells isolated from PBMCs. These receptor sequences come from a human donor in good health. Each CDR3 is given with its conserved first and last residue. A D gene is named only where the DNA matches it firmly. Expanded clones are given a class, and other clones once, few, many or no size at all.

TRBJ2-7 | TRBD1 | NA | TRBV10-3 | CAISEGTGTEYEQYF | TGTGCCATCAGTGAGGGGACAGGGACGGAATACGAGCAGTACTTC
TRBJ2-5 | TRBD2 | NA | TRBV11-3 | CASSLTSGIYETQYF | TGTGCCAGCAGCTTAACTAGCGGTATTTACGAGACCCAGTACTTC
TRBJ1-1 | TRBD1 | NA | TRBV5-4 | CASSGGRQGDTEAFF | TGTGCCAGCAGCGGGGGACGACAGGGAGACACTGAAGCTTTCTTT
TRBJ1-2 | NA | once | TRBV7-9 | CASSLPGRAGQGYTF | TGTGCCAGCAGCCTCCCTGGGAGGGCGGGGCAAGGCTACACCTTC
TRBJ1-5 | NA | NA | TRBV7-9 | CASSSIGNQPQHF | TGTGCCAGCAGCTCGATAGGCAATCAGCCCCAGCATTTT
TRBJ1-1 | NA | NA | TRBV2 | CASVLLTEAFF | TGTGCCAGCGTTCTCCTGACTGAAGCTTTCTTT
TRBJ1-1 | NA | NA | TRBV29-1 | CSVAETEAFF | TGCAGCGTTGCTGAGACTGAAGCTTTCTTT
TRBJ2-7 | TRBD2 | NA | TRBV9 | CASSVGTREGLYEQYF | TGTGCCAGCAGCGTAGGTACGCGGGAGGGCCTCTACGAGCAGTACTTC
TRBJ2-1 | TRBD2 | NA | TRBV11-3 | CASSPGLAVSSSYNEQFF | TGTGCCAGCAGCCCGGGACTAGCGGTATCTAGCTCCTACAATGAGCAGTTCTTC
TRBJ2-7 | TRBD2 | NA | TRBV2 | CASKVAAGGFYEQYF | TGTGCCAGCAAAGTAGCAGCGGGAGGGTTCTACGAGCAGTACTTC
TRBJ2-3 | TRBD2 | NA | TRBV4-2 | CASSPLAGDADTQYF | TGTGCCAGCAGCCCACTAGCGGGAGATGCAGATACGCAGTATTTT
TRBJ2-2 | TRBD1 | NA | TRBV19 | CASSIDATGQGRTGELFF | TGTGCCAGTAGTATAGACGCTACTGGACAGGGGAGAACCGGGGAGCTGTTTTTT
TRBJ2-7 | TRBD1 | NA | TRBV4-1 | CASSLGPGQGQYEQYF | TGCGCCAGCAGCCTAGGCCCCGGACAGGGACAATACGAGCAGTACTTC
TRBJ1-1 | NA | NA | TRBV4-3 | CASSQAAGGLNTEAFF | TGCGCCAGCAGCCAAGCGGCCGGGGGGTTGAACACTGAAGCTTTCTTT
TRBJ2-5 | TRBD2 | NA | TRBV6-1 | CASSEGREGRETQYF | TGTGCCAGCAGTGAAGGGCGGGAGGGCCGCGAGACCCAGTACTTC
TRBJ1-1 | TRBD1 | NA | TRBV6-1 | CASTDRGQGTEAFF | TGTGCCAGCACTGACAGGGGCCAAGGGACTGAAGCTTTCTTT
TRBJ1-1 | NA | NA | TRBV28 | CASSTPGQIFTEAFF | TGTGCCAGCAGTACACCGGGACAAATATTCACTGAAGCTTTCTTT
TRBJ1-4 | TRBD1 | NA | TRBV4-3 | CASSPWTGDEKLFF | TGCGCCAGCAGCCCCTGGACAGGGGATGAAAAACTGTTTTTT
TRBJ1-2 | NA | NA | TRBV9 | CASSSDTSNYGYTF | TGTGCCAGCAGCTCCGACACTTCTAACTATGGCTACACCTTC
TRBJ2-5 | NA | NA | TRBV2 | CASRDERETQYF | TGTGCCAGCAGAGACGAGCGAGAGACCCAGTACTTC
TRBJ2-5 | TRBD1 | NA | TRBV5-1 | CASSFQGAQETQYF | TGCGCCAGCAGCTTTCAGGGGGCGCAAGAGACCCAGTACTTC
TRBJ2-2 | TRBD1 | NA | TRBV10-3 | CAISSGQGNTGELFF | TGTGCCATCAGTTCTGGACAGGGGAACACCGGGGAGCTGTTTTTT
TRBJ2-1 | TRBD2 | NA | TRBV29-1 | CSVRAGSPNEQFF | TGCAGCGTTAGAGCGGGGAGCCCGAATGAGCAGTTCTTC
TRBJ1-5 | TRBD1 | NA | TRBV7-2 | CASSLRDRVTKPQHF | TGTGCCAGCAGCCTCCGGGACAGGGTCACGAAGCCCCAGCATTTT
TRBJ1-1 | NA | once | TRBV9 | CASSVGHISTEAFF | TGTGCCAGCAGCGTAGGGCATATCAGCACTGAAGCTTTCTTT
TRBJ2-3 | NA | NA | TRBV10-3 | CAISEGSRRGTQYF | TGTGCCATCAGTGAGGGGTCCCGCAGGGGTACGCAGTATTTT
TRBJ1-1 | TRBD1 | few | TRBV7-9 | CASSLDRGPMNTEAFF | TGTGCCAGCAGCCTCGACAGGGGGCCGATGAACACTGAAGCTTTCTTT
TRBJ2-2 | NA | NA | TRBV27 | CASSYTNTGELFF | TGTGCCAGCAGTTATACGAACACCGGGGAGCTGTTTTTT